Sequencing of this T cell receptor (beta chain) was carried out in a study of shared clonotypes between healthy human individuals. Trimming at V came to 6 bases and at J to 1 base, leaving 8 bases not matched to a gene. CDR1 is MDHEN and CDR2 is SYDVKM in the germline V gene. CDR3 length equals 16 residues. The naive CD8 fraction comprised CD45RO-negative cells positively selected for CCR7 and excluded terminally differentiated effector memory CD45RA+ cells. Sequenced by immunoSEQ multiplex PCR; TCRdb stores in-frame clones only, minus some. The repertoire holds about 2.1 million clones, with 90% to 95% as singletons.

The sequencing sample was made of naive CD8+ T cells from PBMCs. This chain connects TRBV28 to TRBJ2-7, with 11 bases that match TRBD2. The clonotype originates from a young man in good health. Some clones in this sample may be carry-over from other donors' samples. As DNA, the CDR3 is TGTGCCAGCAGCCCCCAACTAGCGGGAGTTTCCTACGAGCAGTACTTC. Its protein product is CASSPQLAGVSYEQYF.